The 13 T cell receptor beta chains below come from one sample, sequenced in a study of T cell clonotyping in hematopoietic cell transplantation. Some clones are missing from TCRdb's copy, which holds only in-frame ones; the method was immunoSEQ multiplex PCR. The data contain approximately 70,000 clones, approximately 94% of them singletons. Input material: peripheral blood mononuclear cells. The receptors originated from a man over 45 in good health. Some clones in this sample may be carry-over from other donors' samples.

The gene calls are TRBV6-1 and TRBJ2-4, with a possible D match to TRBD2 (5 bases). V was cut by 5 bases and J by 0 bases, with 23 bases left in between. This CDR3 is 19 amino acids long. Germline-derived CDR1 and CDR2 are MNHNS and SASEGT. The CDR3 sequence is CASSQEVGVGSLAKNIQYF. In nucleotides, the CDR3 is TGTGCCAGCAGTCAAGAGGTCGGGGTGGGGTCACTAGCCAAAAACATTCAGTACTTC.

This chain uses TRBV28 with TRBJ1-2, with 9 bases fitting TRBD1. V gave up 2 bases and J gave up 7 bases; unmatched junction bases: 11. Germline lookup yields CDR1 MDHEN and CDR2 SYDVKM. The CDR3 has 16 amino acids. The CDR3 DNA is TGTGCCAGCAGTTTAACGGGACAGGGTCTAGTAGGTGGCTACACCTTC. This sequence encodes CASSLTGQGLVGGYTF.

The V call is TRBV6-5, the J call TRBJ2-7; 7 bases map to TRBD1. This CDR3 region has 15 residues. Germline CDR1 MNHEY, CDR2 SVGAGI. V was pared by 2 bases and J by 4 bases, with 8 bases of the junction left unmatched. The CDR3 spells CASSYLTGTLYEQYF. CDR3 coding DNA: TGTGCCAGCAGTTACCTGACAGGGACCCTATACGAGCAGTACTTC.

The chain combines TRBV28 with TRBJ2-5; a weak D match, TRBD2 (6 bases). The CDR3 extends over 16 amino acids. Looked up from germline, CDR1 is MDHEN and CDR2 is SYDVKM. Trimming pared 5 bases from V and 2 bases from J, leaving 18 bases between. Here the CDR3 DNA reads TGTGCCAGCAGTCCCTACCGGCGGGATGGTCAAGAGACCCAGTACTTC. Its translation: CASSPYRRDGQETQYF.

The rearrangement links TRBV29-1 to TRBJ2-2; 9 nucleotides align to TRBD1. The CDR3 covers 13 residues. From germline, CDR1 is SQVTM and CDR2 ANQGSEA. The V and J ends lost 8 bases and 5 bases, in that order; junction bases with no gene match: 6. The CDR3 loop reads CSIRDRVTGELFF. CDR3 coding DNA: TGCAGCATCCGGGACAGGGTGACCGGGGAGCTGTTTTTT.

The chain recombines TRBV7-9 with TRBJ1-1; D call uncertain. The germline gives CDR1 SEHNR, CDR2 FQNEAQ (reference sequence). The CDR3 is 12 amino acids. With 5 bases removed from V and 0 bases from J, the gap between germline ends came to 4 bases. The CDR3 reads CASSLMNTEAFF. The CDR3 nucleotides read TGTGCCAGCAGCCTGATGAACACTGAAGCTTTCTTT.

This clone has only one observation. The J gene is TRBJ2-1, the V gene TRBV11-3, with TRBD1 matching 9 bases. V gave up 5 bases and J gave up 5 bases; unmatched junction bases: 7. CDR3 size: 15 residues. The germline V gene has CDR1 SGHNT and CDR2 YENEEA. CDR3 protein: CASSRRDRENNEQFF. The CDR3, as DNA: TGTGCCAGCAGCCGCCGGGACAGGGAAAACAATGAGCAGTTCTTC.

The genes are TRBV4-1 and TRBJ2-1; 10 nucleotides agree with TRBD2. After removal of 4 bases from V and 8 bases from J, the junction contained 8 bases not matched to a gene. The CDR3 has 15 residues. Germline V lookup: CDR1 MGHRA, CDR2 YSYEKL. The CDR3 sequence is CASSPAASGSYEQFF. CDR3 nucleotides: TGCGCCAGCAGCCCGGCGGCTAGCGGGAGTTATGAGCAGTTCTTC.

The V gene is TRBV5-4, the J gene TRBJ2-5, with 11 nucleotides matching TRBD2. With 4 bases clipped from V and 2 bases from J, the junction kept 4 bases outside the gene matches. The CDR3 totals 15 residues. Germline V gene lookup returns CDR1 SGHNT and CDR2 YYREEE (reference sequence). The CDR3: CASSPRLAGQETQYF. The CDR3 DNA follows: TGTGCCAGCAGCCCGAGACTAGCGGGACAAGAGACCCAGTACTTC.

The DNA of the CDR3 is TGTGCCAGCAGTTACATTCAGGGCCACGAGCAGTACTTC. Its translation is CASSYIQGHEQYF. The V gene is TRBV6-5, the J gene TRBJ2-7, with D tentatively TRBD1 (5 bases). Germline V gene data show CDR1 as MNHEY and CDR2 as SVGAGI. The CDR3 spans 13 residues. V was cut by 2 bases and J by 5 bases, with 10 bases left in between.

The rearrangement joins TRBV4-3 to TRBJ2-1; 8 positions match TRBD1. V was pared by 0 bases and J by 6 bases, with 10 bases of the junction left unmatched. From germline, CDR1 is LGHNA and CDR2 YSLEER. This CDR3 region has 17 residues. The CDR3 region has the DNA TGCGCCAGCAGCCAAGATCACTCGCAGGGGGCTCGCAATGAGCAGTTCTTC. Protein product: CASSQDHSQGARNEQFF.

This chain connects TRBV29-1 to TRBJ2-1; no definite D call. V shed 3 bases and J shed 3 bases, with 15 bases lying between them. The CDR3 is 15 residues long. The V gene's germline CDR1 is SQVTM and CDR2 ANQGSEA. The DNA for the CDR3 is TGCAGCGTTGATAACCCACATGGAAACTACAATGAGCAGTTCTTC. It is translated as CSVDNPHGNYNEQFF.

The chain links TRBV7-8 to TRBJ2-3, with D perhaps given as TRBD1 or TRBD2 (5 bases each). Trimming removed 5 bases from V and 4 bases from J, with 19 bases in between. The CDR3 runs to 16 residues. The V gene's germline CDR1 is SGHVS and CDR2 FQNEAQ. In DNA form, the CDR3 reads TGTGCCAGCAGCCGCGCCAGGAGGTTGGGACCAGATACGCAGTATTTT. It yields the protein CASSRARRLGPDTQYF.